The present T cell receptor beta chain was sequenced within a study of yellow fever vaccine responses in identical twins. MiXCR, applied by TCRdb to the RT-PCR reads, yields one record per CDR3 protein. The sample shows roughly 18,000 distinct CDR3 sequences, less than 70% of them seen only once. This CDR3 is built from 16 residues. The V and J ends lost 0 bases and 10 bases, in that order; junction bases with no gene match: 12. The germline CDR1 and CDR2 sequences are SNHLY and FYNNEI. On this clonotype: Its antigen is undetermined.

Study results and caveats: Reportedly, the T cell response mounted by twins to vaccine seemed partly convergent, partly personalized.

The clonotype originates from a young woman who received the yellow fever vaccine. The source was T cells from blood (PBMCs), unsorted or a sorted subset (not recorded which), collected before or after yellow fever vaccination (not recorded which). The rearrangement joins TRBV2 to TRBJ2-1; 7 positions agree with TRBD2. The CDR3 loop reads CASSEAGGSYTREQFF. The CDR3 coding sequence is TGTGCCAGCAGTGAAGCCGGCGGGAGCTATACACGGGAGCAGTTCTTC.